A single T cell receptor (beta chain) is shown here with its context. Template switching, a step in the protocol, added a universal primer site, and cDNA carried unique molecular identifiers. Each CDR3 protein is one row after TCRdb ran MiXCR on the 5' RACE reads. This repertoire shows around 690,000 distinct CDR3 sequences, approximately 22% found once; its top ten account for about 4.3%. The CDR3 is 17 residues long. The trim removed 5 bases at V and 7 bases at J, leaving 9 bases unmatched. The sample comes from a study of identical twins. Separately, the same data were catalogued under a study of T cells expressing NK-cell markers. This second study says: Out of eight donors sequenced, seven tested HCMV-seropositive and the remaining one seronegative. There were several donors in whom these clonotypes also led the CD3+CD56-NKG2C+ fraction.

Material: PBMCs. The chain uses TRBV12-3 or TRBV12-4 and TRBJ2-1; 15 bases match TRBD2. The TCR sequence derives from a young woman in good health. CDR3 sequence (DNA): TGTGCCAGCAGTCCCGGACTAGCGGGGGGGCCGAGGAATGAGCAGTTCTTC. This encodes CASSPGLAGGPRNEQFF.